The clone carrying this T cell receptor (beta chain) was seen at least ten times. The antigen remains unidentified. The length of the CDR3 is 14 residues. CDR1 is MDHEN and CDR2 is SYDVKM in the germline V gene. V shed 2 bases and J shed 2 bases, with 10 bases lying between them. The record originates from a study of regulatory T cells in long-lasting Graves disease. Looking at the study overall: The study counted Graves' disease as persistent given over 5 years of antithyroid drugs and positive TSH receptor antibodies.

Library construction for TCR beta used iRepertoire HTBI primers and Arm-PCR of CDR3 regions. Each CDR3 protein is one row after TCRdb ran MiXCR on the multiplex PCR reads. The sample carries 650,000 to 850,000 distinct CDR3 sequences, around 32% recorded once. Sample time point: persistent/refractory GD, antithyroid drugs over 5 years with positive TRAb. RNA isolated from PBMCs was used to make the TCR library. Investigators report Graves' disease was diagnosed under American Thyroid Association guidelines. Whole-study results and caveats: Newly diagnosed disease favored TRBV20-1 and TRBJ2-1 over persistent disease.

The material was peripheral blood mononuclear cells (PBMCs), obtained when the disease was refractory, from a patient treated with antithyroid drugs. This TCR was recovered from a female donor with Graves disease. The V and J genes are TRBV28 and TRBJ2-7; weak D call: TRBD1 (5 bases). CDR3 amino acids: CASSLPRAPYEQYF. The CDR3 coding sequence is TGTGCCAGCAGTTTACCCAGGGCCCCCTACGAGCAGTACTTC.